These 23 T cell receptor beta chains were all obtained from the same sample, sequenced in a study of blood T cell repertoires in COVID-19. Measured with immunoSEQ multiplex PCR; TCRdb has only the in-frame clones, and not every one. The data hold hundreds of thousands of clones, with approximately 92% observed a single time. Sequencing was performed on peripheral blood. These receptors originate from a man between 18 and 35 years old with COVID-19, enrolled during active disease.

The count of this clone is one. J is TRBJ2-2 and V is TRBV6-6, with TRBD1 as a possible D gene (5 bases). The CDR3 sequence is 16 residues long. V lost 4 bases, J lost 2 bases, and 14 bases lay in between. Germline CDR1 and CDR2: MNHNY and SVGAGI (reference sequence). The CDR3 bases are TGTGCCAGCAGTTCGACAAGCAGGGCAAACACCGGGGAGCTGTTTTTT. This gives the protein CASSSTSRANTGELFF.

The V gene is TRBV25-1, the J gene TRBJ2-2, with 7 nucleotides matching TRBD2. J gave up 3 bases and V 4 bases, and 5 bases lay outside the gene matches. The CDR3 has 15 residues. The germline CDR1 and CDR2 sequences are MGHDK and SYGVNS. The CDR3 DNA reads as TGTGCCAGCAGTGTGACTAGCCCGTACACCGGGGAGCTGTTTTTT. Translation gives CASSVTSPYTGELFF.

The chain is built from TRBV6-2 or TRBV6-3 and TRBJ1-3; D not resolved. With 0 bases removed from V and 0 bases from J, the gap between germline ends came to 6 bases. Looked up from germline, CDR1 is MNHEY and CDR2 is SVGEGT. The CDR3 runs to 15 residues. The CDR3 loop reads CASSYSEGSGNTIYF. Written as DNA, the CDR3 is TGTGCCAGCAGTTACTCGGAGGGCTCTGGAAACACCATATATTTT.

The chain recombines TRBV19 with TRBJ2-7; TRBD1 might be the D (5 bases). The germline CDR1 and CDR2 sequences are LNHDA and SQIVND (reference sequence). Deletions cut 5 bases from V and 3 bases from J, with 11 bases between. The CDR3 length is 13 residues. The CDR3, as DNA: TGTGCCAGTAGTGCCCGGACAAACTACGAGCAGTACTTC. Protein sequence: CASSARTNYEQYF. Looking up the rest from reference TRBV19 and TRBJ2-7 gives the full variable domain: DGGITQSPKYLFRKEGQNVTLSCEQNLNHDAMYWYRQDPGQGLRLIYYSQIVNDFQKGDIAEGYSVSREKKESFPLTVTSAQKNPTAFYLCASSARTNYEQYFGPGTRLTVT.

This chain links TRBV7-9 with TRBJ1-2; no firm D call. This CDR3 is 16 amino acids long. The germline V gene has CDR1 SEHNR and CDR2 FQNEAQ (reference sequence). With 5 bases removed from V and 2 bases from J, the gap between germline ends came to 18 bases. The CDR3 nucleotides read TGTGCCAGCAGCCCCCTAGGAGGACGGAGGAACTATGGCTACACCTTC. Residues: CASSPLGGRRNYGYTF.

The DNA of the CDR3 is TGTGCCAGCAGTTCGGACAGCTCCTACGAGCAGTACTTC. Residues: CASSSDSSYEQYF. V and J are TRBV6-5 and TRBJ2-7; D perhaps matches TRBD1 (6 bases). Germline values: CDR1 MNHEY, CDR2 SVGAGI. CDR3 length: 13 residues. V was shortened by 4 bases and J by 0 bases, with 7 bases between the two germline ends.

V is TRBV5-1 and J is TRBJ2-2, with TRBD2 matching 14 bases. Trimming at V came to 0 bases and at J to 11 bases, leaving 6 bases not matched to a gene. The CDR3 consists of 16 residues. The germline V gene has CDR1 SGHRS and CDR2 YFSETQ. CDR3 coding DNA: TGCGCCAGCAGCTTGGGAGGGACTAGCGGGAGCGGAGAGCTGTTTTTT. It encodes CASSLGGTSGSGELFF. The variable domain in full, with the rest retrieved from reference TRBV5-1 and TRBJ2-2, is KAGVTQTPRYLIKTRGQQVTLSCSPISGHRSVSWYQQTPGQGLQFLFEYFSETQRNKGNFPGRFSGRQFSNSRSEMNVSTLELGDSALYLCASSLGGTSGSGELFFGEGSRLTVL.

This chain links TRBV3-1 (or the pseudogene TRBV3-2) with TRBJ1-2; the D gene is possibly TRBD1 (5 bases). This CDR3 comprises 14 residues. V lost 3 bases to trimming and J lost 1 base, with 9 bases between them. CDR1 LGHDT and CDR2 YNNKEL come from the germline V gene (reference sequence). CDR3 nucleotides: TGTGCCAGCAGCCACCGACAGCATAACTATGGCTACACCTTC. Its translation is CASSHRQHNYGYTF.

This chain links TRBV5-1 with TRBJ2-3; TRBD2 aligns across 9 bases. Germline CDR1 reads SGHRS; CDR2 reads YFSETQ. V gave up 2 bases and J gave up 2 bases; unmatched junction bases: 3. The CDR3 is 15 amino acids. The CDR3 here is CASSFSGGHTDTQYF. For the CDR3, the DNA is TGCGCCAGCAGCTTTAGCGGGGGACACACAGATACGCAGTATTTT.

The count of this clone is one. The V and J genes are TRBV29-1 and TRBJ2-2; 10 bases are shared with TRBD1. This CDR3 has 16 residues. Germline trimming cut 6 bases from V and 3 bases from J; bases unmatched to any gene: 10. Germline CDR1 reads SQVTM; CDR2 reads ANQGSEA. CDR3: CSVAAGTGDDTGELFF. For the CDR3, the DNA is TGCAGCGTAGCGGCCGGGACAGGGGACGACACCGGGGAGCTGTTTTTT.

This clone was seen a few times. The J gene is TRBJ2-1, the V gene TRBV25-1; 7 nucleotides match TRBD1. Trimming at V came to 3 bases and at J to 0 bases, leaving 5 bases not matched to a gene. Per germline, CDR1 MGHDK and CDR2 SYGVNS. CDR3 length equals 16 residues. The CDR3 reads CASSDSDRDSYNEQFF. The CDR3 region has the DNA TGTGCCAGCAGTGATAGCGACAGGGACTCCTACAATGAGCAGTTCTTC.

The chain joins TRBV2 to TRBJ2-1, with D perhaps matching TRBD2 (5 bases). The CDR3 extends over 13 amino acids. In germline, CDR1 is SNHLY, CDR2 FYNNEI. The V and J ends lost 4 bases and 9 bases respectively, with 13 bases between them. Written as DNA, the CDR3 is TGTGCCAGCAGTGGACTACCCCGGAGTGAGCAGTTCTTC. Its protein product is CASSGLPRSEQFF.

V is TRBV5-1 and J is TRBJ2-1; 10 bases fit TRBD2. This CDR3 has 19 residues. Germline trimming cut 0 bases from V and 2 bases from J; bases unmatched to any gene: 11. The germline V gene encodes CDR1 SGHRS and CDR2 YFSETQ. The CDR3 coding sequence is TGCGCCAGCAGCTTGGTGGAGGTCCTAGCGGGAGCACCCTACAATGAGCAGTTCTTC. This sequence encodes CASSLVEVLAGAPYNEQFF.

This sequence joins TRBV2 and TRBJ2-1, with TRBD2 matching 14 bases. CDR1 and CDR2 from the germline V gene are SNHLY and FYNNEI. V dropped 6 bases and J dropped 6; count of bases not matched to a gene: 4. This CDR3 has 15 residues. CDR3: CASSLGLAGVNEQFF. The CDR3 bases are TGTGCCAGCAGCCTGGGACTAGCGGGGGTCAATGAGCAGTTCTTC.

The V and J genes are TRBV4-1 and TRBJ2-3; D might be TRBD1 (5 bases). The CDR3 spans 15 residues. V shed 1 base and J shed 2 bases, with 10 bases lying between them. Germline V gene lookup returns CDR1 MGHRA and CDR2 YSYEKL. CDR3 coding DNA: TGCGCCAGCAGCCAAGTAGGGGTAATCACAGATACGCAGTATTTT. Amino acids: CASSQVGVITDTQYF.

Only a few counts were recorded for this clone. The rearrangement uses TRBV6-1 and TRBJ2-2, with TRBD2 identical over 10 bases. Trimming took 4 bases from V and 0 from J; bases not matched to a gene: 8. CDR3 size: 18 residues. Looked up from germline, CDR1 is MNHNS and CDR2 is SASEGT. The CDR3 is CASSAPLAGAANTGELFF. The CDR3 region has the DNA TGTGCCAGCAGTGCCCCGCTAGCGGGGGCCGCGAACACCGGGGAGCTGTTTTTT.

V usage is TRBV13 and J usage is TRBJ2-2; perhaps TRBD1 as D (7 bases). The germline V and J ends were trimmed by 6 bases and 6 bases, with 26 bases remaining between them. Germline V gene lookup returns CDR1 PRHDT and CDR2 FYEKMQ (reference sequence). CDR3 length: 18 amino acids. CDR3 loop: CASSSGGYGTVAAGELFF. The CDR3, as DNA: TGTGCCAGCAGTTCAGGGGGATATGGGACAGTAGCGGCCGGGGAGCTGTTTTTT.

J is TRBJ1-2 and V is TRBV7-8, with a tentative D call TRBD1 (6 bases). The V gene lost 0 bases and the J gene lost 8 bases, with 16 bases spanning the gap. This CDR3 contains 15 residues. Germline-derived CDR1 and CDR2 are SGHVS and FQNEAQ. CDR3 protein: CASSLANRGAGGYTF. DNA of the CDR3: TGTGCCAGCAGCTTAGCGAATCGGGGGGCTGGAGGCTACACCTTC.

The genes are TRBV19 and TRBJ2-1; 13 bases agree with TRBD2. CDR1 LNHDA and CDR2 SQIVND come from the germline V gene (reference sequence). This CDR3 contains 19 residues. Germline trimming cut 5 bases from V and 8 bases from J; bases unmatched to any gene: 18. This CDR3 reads CASSPTSGRASAGFYEQFF. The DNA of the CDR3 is TGTGCCAGTAGTCCAACTAGCGGGAGGGCCTCAGCTGGTTTCTATGAGCAGTTCTTC.

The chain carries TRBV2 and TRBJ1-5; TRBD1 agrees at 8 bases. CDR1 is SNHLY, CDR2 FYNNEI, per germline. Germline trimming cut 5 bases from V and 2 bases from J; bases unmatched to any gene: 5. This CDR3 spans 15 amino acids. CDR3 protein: CASSNDRGGNQPQHF. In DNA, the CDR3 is TGTGCCAGCAGTAATGACAGGGGAGGCAATCAGCCCCAGCATTTT.

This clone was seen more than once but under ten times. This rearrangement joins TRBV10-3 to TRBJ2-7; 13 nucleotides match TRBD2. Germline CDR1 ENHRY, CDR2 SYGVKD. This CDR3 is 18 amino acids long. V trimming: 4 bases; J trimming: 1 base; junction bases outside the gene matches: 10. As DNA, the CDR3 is TGTGCCATCAGTGGGGGGACTAGCGGGGAAACTTTTTCCTACGAGCAGTACTTC. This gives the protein CAISGGTSGETFSYEQYF.

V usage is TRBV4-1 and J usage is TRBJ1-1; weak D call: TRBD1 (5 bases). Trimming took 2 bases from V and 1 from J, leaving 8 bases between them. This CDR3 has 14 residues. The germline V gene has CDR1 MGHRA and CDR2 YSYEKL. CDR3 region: CASSQPRGNTEAFF. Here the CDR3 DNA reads TGCGCCAGCAGCCAACCAAGGGGGAACACTGAAGCTTTCTTT.

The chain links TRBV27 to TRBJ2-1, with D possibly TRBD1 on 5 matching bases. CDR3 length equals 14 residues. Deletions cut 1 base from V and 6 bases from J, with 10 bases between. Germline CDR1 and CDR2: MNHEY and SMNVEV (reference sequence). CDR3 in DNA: TGTGCCAGCAGTTTATTTCAGGGTTCCAATGAGCAGTTCTTC. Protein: CASSLFQGSNEQFF.